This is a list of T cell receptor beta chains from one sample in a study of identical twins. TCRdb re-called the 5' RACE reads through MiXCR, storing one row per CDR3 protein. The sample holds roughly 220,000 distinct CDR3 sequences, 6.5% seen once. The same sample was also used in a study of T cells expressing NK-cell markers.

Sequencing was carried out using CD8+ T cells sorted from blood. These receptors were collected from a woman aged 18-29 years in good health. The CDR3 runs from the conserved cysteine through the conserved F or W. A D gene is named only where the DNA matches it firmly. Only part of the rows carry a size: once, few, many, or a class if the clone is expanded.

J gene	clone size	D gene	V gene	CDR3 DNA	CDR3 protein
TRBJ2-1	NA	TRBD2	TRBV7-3	TGTGCCAGCAGCTTAAGCGCAGCGGGGGGGCAATATGAGCAGTTCTTC	CASSLSAAGGQYEQFF
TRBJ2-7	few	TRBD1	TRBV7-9	TGTGCCAGCAGCTTAGTGGGGGGACAGGGCCCGTTCGAGCAGTACTTC	CASSLVGGQGPFEQYF
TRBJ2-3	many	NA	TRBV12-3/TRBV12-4	TGTGCCAGCAGTTTTGCCGCTAGCACAGATACGCAGTATTTT	CASSFAASTDTQYF
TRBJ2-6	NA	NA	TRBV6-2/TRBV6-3	TGTGCCAGCAGTGATTATTCGGGGTCTGGGGCCAACGTCCTGACTTTC	CASSDYSGSGANVLTF
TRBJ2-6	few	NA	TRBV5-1	TGCGCCAGCAGCTTGTTGGGGGGCGCTGGGGCCAACGTCCTGACTTTC	CASSLLGGAGANVLTF
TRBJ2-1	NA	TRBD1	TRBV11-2	TGTGCCAGCAGCGGACGGACAGGGGGCAGTGAGCAGTTCTTC	CASSGRTGGSEQFF
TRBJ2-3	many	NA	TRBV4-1	TGCGCCAGCAGCCCCTCGTCGGGCAGCACAGATACGCAGTATTTT	CASSPSSGSTDTQYF
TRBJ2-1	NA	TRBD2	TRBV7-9	TGTGCCAGCAGCCCGGGACTAGCGGGGGCCCCGTTCTTC	CASSPGLAGAPFF
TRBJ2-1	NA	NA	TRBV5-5	TGTGCCAGCAGCATGACCCAGGGCAATGAGCAGTTCTTC	CASSMTQGNEQFF
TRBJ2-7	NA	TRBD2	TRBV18	TGTGCCAGCTCACCCACGGCGGGGGAAAGCTCCTACGAGCAGTACTTC	CASSPTAGESSYEQYF
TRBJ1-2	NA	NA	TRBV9	TGTGCCAGCAGCGTAGGAGACCCAAGGGGCTATGGCTACACCTTC	CASSVGDPRGYGYTF
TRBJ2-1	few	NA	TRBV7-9	TGTGCCAGCAGCTCTGGAGAGGGAGGCAATGAGCAGTTCTTC	CASSSGEGGNEQFF
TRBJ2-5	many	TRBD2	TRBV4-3	TGCGCCAGCAGTCAAGCGGGAGAAGGGAAGACCCAGTACTTC	CASSQAGEGKTQYF
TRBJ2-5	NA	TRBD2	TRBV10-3	TGTGCCATCAGTGAGTCGGCTAGCGGGAGAGTGGAGACCCAGTACTTC	CAISESASGRVETQYF
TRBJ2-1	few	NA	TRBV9	TGTGCCAGCAGCGTACAGCCCAGCCGCGGTGAGCAGTTCTTC	CASSVQPSRGEQFF
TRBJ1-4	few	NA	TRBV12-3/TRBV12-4	TGTGCCAGCGGAGGACAGTTTGAAAAACTGTTTTTT	CASGGQFEKLFF
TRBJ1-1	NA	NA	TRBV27	TGTGCCAGCAGTTTAGGTCGGAGGACTGAAGCTTTCTTT	CASSLGRRTEAFF
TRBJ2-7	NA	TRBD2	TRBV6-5	TGTGCCAGCAGTTACTCGGTAGCGGGAGGGCCCTACGAGCAGTACTTC	CASSYSVAGGPYEQYF